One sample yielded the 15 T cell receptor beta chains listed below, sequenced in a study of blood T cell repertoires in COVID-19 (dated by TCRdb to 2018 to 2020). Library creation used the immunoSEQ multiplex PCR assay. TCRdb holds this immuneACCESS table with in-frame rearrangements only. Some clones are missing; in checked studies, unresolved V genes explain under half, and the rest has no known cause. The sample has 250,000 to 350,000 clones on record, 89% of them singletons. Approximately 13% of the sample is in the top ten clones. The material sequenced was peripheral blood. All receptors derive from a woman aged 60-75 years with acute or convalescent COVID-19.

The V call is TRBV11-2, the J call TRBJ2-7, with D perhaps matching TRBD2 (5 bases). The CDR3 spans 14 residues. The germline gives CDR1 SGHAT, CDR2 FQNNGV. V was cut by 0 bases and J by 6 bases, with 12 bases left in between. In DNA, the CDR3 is TGTGCCAGCAGCTTAGAAAGGACTGCGGGCGAGCAGTACTTC. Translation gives CASSLERTAGEQYF.

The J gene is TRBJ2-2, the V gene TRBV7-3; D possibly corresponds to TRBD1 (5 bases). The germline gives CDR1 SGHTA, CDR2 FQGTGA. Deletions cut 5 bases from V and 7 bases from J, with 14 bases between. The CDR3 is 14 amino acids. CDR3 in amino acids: CASSRQGFGGELFF. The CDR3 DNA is TGTGCCAGCAGCCGCCAGGGATTTGGCGGGGAGCTGTTTTTT.

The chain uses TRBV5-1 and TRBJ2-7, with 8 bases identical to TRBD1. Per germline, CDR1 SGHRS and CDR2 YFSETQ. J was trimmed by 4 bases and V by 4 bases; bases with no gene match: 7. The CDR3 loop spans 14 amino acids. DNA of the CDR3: TGCGCCAGCAGCCCAGGACAGGGACCATACGAGCAGTACTTC. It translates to CASSPGQGPYEQYF. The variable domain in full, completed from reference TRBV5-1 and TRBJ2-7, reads KAGVTQTPRYLIKTRGQQVTLSCSPISGHRSVSWYQQTPGQGLQFLFEYFSETQRNKGNFPGRFSGRQFSNSRSEMNVSTLELGDSALYLCASSPGQGPYEQYFGPGTRLTVT.

Here the CDR3 DNA reads TGTGCCAGCAGCTTAGGACAGCGAGGCTACGGCTACACCTTC. Protein sequence: CASSLGQRGYGYTF. The V call is TRBV7-9, the J call TRBJ1-2, with a possible D match to TRBD1 (5 bases). CDR3 size: 14 residues. The V and J ends lost 1 base and 8 bases respectively, with 14 bases between them. Germline-derived CDR1 and CDR2 are SEHNR and FQNEAQ (reference sequence).

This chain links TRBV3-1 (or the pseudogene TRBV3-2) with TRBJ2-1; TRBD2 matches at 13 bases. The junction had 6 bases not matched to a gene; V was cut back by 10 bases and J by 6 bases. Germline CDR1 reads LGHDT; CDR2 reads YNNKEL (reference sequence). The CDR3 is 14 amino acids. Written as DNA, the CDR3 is TGTGCCACACGACTAGCGGGAGGAATCAATGAGCAGTTCTTC. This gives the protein CATRLAGGINEQFF.

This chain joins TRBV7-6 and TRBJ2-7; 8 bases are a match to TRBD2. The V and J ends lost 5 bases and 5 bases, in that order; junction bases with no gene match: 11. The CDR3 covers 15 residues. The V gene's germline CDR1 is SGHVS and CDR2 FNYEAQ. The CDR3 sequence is CASSPRGGGLHEQYF. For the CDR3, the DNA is TGTGCCAGCAGCCCCCGGGGGGGAGGCCTACACGAGCAGTACTTC.

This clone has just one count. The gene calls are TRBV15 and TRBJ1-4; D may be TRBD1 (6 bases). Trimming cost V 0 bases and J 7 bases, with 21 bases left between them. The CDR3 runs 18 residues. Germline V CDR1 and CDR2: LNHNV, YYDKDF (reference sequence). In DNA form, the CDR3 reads TGTGCCACCAGCAGAGACCCGGACAGAAGGGTACTTGGTGAAAAACTGTTTTTT. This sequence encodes CATSRDPDRRVLGEKLFF.

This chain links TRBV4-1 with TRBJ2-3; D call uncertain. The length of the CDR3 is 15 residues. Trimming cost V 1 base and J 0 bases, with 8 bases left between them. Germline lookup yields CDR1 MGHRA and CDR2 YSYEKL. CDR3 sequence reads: CASSQVQDSTDTQYF. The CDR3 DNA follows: TGCGCCAGCAGCCAAGTCCAGGATAGCACAGATACGCAGTATTTT.

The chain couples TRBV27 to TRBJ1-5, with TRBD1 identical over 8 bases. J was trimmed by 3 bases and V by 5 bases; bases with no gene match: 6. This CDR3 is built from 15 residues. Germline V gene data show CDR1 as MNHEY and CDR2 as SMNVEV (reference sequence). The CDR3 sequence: CASSRSTGANQPQHF. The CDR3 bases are TGTGCCAGCAGTCGATCGACAGGGGCCAATCAGCCCCAGCATTTT.

The CDR3 loop is CASSILQWACSYNEQFF. The CDR3 coding sequence is TGTGCCAGCAGCATCCTCCAGTGGGCCTGCTCCTACAATGAGCAGTTCTTC. The chain is built from TRBV6-4 and TRBJ2-1; D is uncertain. The CDR3 loop spans 17 amino acids. Trimming stripped 6 bases from V and 0 bases from J, with 18 bases between. From germline, CDR1 is MRHNA and CDR2 SNTAGT.

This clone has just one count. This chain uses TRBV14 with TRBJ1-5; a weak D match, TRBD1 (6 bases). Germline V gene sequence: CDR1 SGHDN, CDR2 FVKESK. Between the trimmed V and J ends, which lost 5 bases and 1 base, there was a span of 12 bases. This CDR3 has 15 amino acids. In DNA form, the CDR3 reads TGTGCCAGCAGCTCGGGGGGCACGAGCAATCAGCCCCAGCATTTT. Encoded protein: CASSSGGTSNQPQHF.

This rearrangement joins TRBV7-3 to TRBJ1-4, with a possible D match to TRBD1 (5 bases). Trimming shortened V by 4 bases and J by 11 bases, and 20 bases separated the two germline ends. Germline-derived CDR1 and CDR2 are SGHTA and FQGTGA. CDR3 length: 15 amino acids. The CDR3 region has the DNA TGTGCCAGCAGCTCCCTGGGCAGGGCCACTGGGAAACTGTTTTTT. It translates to CASSSLGRATGKLFF.

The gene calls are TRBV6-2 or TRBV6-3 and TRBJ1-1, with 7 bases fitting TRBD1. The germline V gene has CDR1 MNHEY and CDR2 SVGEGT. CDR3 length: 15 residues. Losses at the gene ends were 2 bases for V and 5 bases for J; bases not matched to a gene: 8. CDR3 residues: CASSYTNRGRTEAFF. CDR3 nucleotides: TGTGCCAGCAGTTACACGAACAGGGGTAGGACTGAAGCTTTCTTT.

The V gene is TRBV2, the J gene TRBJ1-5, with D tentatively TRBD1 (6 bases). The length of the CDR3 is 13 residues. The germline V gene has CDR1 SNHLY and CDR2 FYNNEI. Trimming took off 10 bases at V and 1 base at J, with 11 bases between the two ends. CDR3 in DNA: TGTGCCACCGCTCAGGGGAGCAATCAGCCCCAGCATTTT. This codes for CATAQGSNQPQHF.

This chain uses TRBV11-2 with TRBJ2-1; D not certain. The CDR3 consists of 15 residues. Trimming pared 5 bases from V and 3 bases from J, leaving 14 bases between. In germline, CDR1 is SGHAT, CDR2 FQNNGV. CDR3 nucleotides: TGTGCCAGCAGCCGAGGTAGCTCCAACTACAATGAGCAGTTCTTC. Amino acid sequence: CASSRGSSNYNEQFF.